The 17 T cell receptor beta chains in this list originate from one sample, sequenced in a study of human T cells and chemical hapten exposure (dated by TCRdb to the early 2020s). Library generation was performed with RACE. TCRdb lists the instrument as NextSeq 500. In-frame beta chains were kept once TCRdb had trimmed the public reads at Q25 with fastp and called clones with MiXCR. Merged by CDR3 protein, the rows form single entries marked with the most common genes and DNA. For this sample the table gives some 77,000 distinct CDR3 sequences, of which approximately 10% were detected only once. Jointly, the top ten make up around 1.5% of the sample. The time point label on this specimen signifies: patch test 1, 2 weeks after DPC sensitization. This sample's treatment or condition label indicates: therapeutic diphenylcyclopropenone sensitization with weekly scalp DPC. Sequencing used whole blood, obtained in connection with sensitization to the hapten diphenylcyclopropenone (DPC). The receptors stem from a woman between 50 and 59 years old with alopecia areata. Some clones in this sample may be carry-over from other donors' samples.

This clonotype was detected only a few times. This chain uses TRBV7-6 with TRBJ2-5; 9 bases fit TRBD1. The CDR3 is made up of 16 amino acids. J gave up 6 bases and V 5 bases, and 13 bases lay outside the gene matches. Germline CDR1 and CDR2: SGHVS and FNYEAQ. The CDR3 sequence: CASSPQSGTGLKTQYF. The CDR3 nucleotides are TGTGCCAGCAGCCCCCAGTCGGGGACAGGGCTGAAGACCCAGTACTTC.

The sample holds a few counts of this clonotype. CDR3 loop: CASSLRGDSNQPQHF. The CDR3 coding sequence is TGTGCCAGCAGCTTAAGGGGGGATAGCAATCAGCCCCAGCATTTT. The chain joins TRBV5-5 to TRBJ1-5; tentatively, D is TRBD1 (6 bases). The CDR3 runs 15 residues. CDR1 SGHKS and CDR2 YYEKEE come from the germline V gene (reference sequence). V was shortened by 2 bases and J by 0 bases, with 9 bases between the two germline ends.

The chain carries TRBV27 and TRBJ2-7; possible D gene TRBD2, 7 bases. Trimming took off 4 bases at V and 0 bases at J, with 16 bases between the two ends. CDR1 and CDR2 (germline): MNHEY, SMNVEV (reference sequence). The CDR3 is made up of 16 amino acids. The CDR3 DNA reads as TGTGCCAGCAGTTACTCCGGGGGGCTACCCTCCTACGAGCAGTACTTC. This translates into CASSYSGGLPSYEQYF.

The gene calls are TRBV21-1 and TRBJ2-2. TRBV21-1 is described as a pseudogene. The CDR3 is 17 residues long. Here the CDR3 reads CASSKEHTHDGTGELFF. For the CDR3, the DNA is TGTGCCAGCAGCAAAGAACATACCCACGACGGCACCGGGGAGCTGTTTTTT.

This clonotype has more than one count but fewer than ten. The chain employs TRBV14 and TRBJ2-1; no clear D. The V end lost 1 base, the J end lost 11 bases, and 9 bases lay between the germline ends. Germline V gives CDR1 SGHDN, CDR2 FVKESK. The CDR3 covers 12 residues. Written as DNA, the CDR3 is TGTGCCAGCAGCCAAGCCCCCTCCAAGCAGTTCTTC. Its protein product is CASSQAPSKQFF.

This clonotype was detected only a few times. The CDR3 protein is CASSHGQETEAFF. The CDR3 coding sequence is TGTGCCAGCAGCCACGGACAGGAGACTGAAGCTTTCTTT. The chain combines TRBV28 with TRBJ1-1; 7 bases agree with TRBD1. The ends lost 6 bases at V and 5 bases at J; junction bases unmatched: 6. CDR3 length: 13 residues. Germline V CDR1 and CDR2: MDHEN, SYDVKM.

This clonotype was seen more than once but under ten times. In DNA form, the CDR3 reads TGTGCCAGCAGCCAAGGAGCGGGGAAGAGCTCCTACGAGCAGTACTTC. Translated: CASSQGAGKSSYEQYF. The chain joins TRBV3-1 to TRBJ2-7; TRBD2 matches 7 bases. Trimming took 1 base from V and 0 from J; bases not matched to a gene: 6. CDR1 and CDR2 from the germline V gene are LGHDT and YNNKEL (reference sequence). The CDR3 is 16 residues long.

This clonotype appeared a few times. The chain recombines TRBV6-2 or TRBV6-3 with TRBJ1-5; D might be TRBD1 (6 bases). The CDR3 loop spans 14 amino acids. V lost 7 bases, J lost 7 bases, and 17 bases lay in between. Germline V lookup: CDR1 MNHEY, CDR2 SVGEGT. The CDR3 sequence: CASNTGTRGQPQHF. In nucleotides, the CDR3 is TGTGCCAGCAATACCGGGACACGCGGCCAGCCCCAGCATTTT.

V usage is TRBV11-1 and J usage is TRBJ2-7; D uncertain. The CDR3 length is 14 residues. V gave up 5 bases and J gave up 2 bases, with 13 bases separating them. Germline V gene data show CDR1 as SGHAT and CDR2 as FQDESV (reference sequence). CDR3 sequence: CASSHLGGTYEQYF. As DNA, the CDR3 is TGTGCCAGCAGCCATCTGGGCGGAACCTACGAGCAGTACTTC.

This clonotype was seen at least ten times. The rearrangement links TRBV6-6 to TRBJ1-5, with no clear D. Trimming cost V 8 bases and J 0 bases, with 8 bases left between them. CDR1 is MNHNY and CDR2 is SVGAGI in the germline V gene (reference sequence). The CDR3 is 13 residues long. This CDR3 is CASLKGSNQPQHF. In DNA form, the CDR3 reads TGTGCCAGCCTGAAGGGTAGCAATCAGCCCCAGCATTTT.

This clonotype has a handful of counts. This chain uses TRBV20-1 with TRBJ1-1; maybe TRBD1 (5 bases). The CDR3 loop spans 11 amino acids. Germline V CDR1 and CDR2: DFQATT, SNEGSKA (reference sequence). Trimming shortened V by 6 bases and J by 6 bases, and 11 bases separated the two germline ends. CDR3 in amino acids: CSAPVGAEAFF. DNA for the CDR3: TGCAGTGCACCCGTGGGGGCTGAAGCTTTCTTT.

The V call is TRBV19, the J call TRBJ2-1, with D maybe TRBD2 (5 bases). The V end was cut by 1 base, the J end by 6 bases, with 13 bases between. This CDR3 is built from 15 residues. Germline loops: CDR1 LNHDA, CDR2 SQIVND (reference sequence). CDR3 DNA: TGTGCCAGTAGTATAGGAGGGAGACGGGGCAATGAGCAGTTCTTC. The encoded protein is CASSIGGRRGNEQFF. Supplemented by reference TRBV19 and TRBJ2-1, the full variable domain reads DGGITQSPKYLFRKEGQNVTLSCEQNLNHDAMYWYRQDPGQGLRLIYYSQIVNDFQKGDIAEGYSVSREKKESFPLTVTSAQKNPTAFYLCASSIGGRRGNEQFFGPGTRLTVL.

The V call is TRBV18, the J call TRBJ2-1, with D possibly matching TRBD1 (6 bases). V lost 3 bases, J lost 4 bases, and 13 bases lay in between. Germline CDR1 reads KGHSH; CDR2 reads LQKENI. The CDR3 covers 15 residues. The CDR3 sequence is CASSPRRTDYNEQFF. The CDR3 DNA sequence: TGTGCCAGCTCACCTAGAAGGACAGATTACAATGAGCAGTTCTTC.

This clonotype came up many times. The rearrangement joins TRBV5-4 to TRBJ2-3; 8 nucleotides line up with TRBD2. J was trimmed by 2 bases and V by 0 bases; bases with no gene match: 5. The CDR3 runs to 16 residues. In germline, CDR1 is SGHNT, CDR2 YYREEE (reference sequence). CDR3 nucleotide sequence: TGTGCCAGCAGCTTGGAAGCGGGAGCGACCACAGATACGCAGTATTTT. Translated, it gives CASSLEAGATTDTQYF.

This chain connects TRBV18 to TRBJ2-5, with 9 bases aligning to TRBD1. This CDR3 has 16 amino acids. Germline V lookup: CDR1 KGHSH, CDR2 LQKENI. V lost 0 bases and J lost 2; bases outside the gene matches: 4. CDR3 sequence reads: CASSPPGQGLQETQYF. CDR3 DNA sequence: TGTGCCAGCTCACCACCGGGACAGGGCCTACAAGAGACCCAGTACTTC.

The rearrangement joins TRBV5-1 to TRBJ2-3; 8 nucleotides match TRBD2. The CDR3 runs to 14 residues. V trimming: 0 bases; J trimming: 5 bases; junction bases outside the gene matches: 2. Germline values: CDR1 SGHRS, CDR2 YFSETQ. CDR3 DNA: TGCGCCAGCAGCTTGGTCGCGGGGGGAGATACGCAGTATTTT. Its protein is CASSLVAGGDTQYF.

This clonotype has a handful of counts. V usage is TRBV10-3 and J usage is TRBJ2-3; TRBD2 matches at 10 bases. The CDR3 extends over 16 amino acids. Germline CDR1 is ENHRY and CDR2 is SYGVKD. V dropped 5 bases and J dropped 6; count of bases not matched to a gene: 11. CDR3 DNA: TGTGCCATCAGTCTGGGACTAGCGTTACTAGGGGATACGCAGTATTTT. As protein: CAISLGLALLGDTQYF.